The next 14 T cell receptor beta chains were all read from a single sample in a study of T cells expressing NK-cell markers. No DNA is given; TCRdb re-called the 5' RACE reads and lists each CDR3 protein once. Its clone listing holds about half a million distinct CDR3 sequences. The sample taken for sequencing was blood T cells: a sorted CD56 or NKG2C T cell subset, CD4+ or CD8+ T cells, or bulk PBMC T cells (not recorded which). Every receptor here comes from a woman in her fifties or sixties in good health.

The chain couples TRBV5-1 to TRBJ1-1; TCRdb lists TRBD1, though no DNA is available to test this call. The germline V gene has CDR1 SGHRS and CDR2 YFSETQ. This CDR3 region has 16 residues. The CDR3 sequence is CASSDRDRTMNTEAFF. Drawing the rest from reference TRBV5-1 and TRBJ1-1, the complete variable domain is KAGVTQTPRYLIKTRGQQVTLSCSPISGHRSVSWYQQTPGQGLQFLFEYFSETQRNKGNFPGRFSGRQFSNSRSEMNVSTLELGDSALYLCASSDRDRTMNTEAFFGQGTRLTVV.

V gene TRBV11-2 combines with J gene TRBJ2-3; the D call of TRBD2 rests on TCRdb alone, since no DNA is present to check it. Germline CDR1 and CDR2: SGHAT and FQNNGV. The CDR3 totals 16 residues. The CDR3 region is CASSLAVAGAGDTQYF.

The chain is built from TRBV12-3 or TRBV12-4 and TRBJ2-3; TCRdb lists TRBD1, though no DNA is available to test this call. This CDR3 comprises 16 residues. CDR3 region: CASTAGQGKGTDTQYF.

The J gene is TRBJ2-3, the V gene TRBV27; TCRdb designates TRBD2, a call that cannot be tested without DNA. The CDR3 is 16 residues long. Germline CDR1 and CDR2: MNHEY and SMNVEV (reference sequence). CDR3 protein: CASSLWASGSGDTQYF.

The V and J genes are TRBV27 and TRBJ1-2; no DNA is available, so the TRBD1 call from TCRdb remains unchecked. The CDR3 contains 15 residues. Looked up from germline, CDR1 is MNHEY and CDR2 is SMNVEV (reference sequence). This CDR3 reads CASSLSVPWDYGYTF.

The rearrangement uses TRBV12-3 or TRBV12-4 and TRBJ1-1. The CDR3 spans 12 residues. This CDR3 reads CASSLASQQAFF.

The V call is TRBV6-5, the J call TRBJ2-2. Germline V lookup: CDR1 MNHEY, CDR2 SVGAGI. This CDR3 is 15 amino acids long. CDR3 sequence reads: CASSYLDKGFGELFF.

V and J are TRBV19 and TRBJ2-4; TCRdb selects TRBD1, and the lack of DNA leaves this call unchecked. Germline V CDR1 and CDR2: LNHDA, SQIVND (reference sequence). The CDR3 loop spans 16 amino acids. The CDR3 spells CASGARVATLGNIQYF. The complete variable domain, with remaining parts taken from reference TRBV19 and TRBJ2-4, reads DGGITQSPKYLFRKEGQNVTLSCEQNLNHDAMYWYRQDPGQGLRLIYYSQIVNDFQKGDIAEGYSVSREKKESFPLTVTSAQKNPTAFYLCASGARVATLGNIQYFGAGTRLSVL.

This rearrangement joins TRBV5-1 to TRBJ1-2; TCRdb picks TRBD1, but there is no DNA to check that call. CDR3 size: 17 residues. Germline CDR1 reads SGHRS; CDR2 reads YFSETQ. CDR3 sequence: CASWSGALRESNYGYTF.

This chain links TRBV25-1 with TRBJ2-1; TCRdb's D call, TRBD2, is unchecked because there is no DNA. This CDR3 spans 13 amino acids. Germline CDR1 reads MGHDK; CDR2 reads SYGVNS. The CDR3 reads CASTGLAANEQFF.

The chain combines TRBV6-6 with TRBJ2-7; the D call of TRBD2 rests on TCRdb alone, since no DNA is present to check it. This CDR3 spans 14 amino acids. Per the germline V gene, CDR1 is MNHNY and CDR2 is SVGAGI (reference sequence). CDR3 amino acids: CASRPRAGDYEQYF.

V usage is TRBV12-3 or TRBV12-4 and J usage is TRBJ1-2. This CDR3 contains 14 residues. The CDR3 reads CASSLSYRDGGYTF.

This CDR3 is CASSDRGSVTGELFF. The rearrangement links TRBV2 to TRBJ2-2; TCRdb's D call of TRBD1 is untestable without DNA. The CDR3 totals 15 residues. Per germline, CDR1 SNHLY and CDR2 FYNNEI.

This rearrangement joins TRBV5-4 to TRBJ2-5; without DNA, the TCRdb call of TRBD2 cannot be checked. The CDR3 contains 15 residues. Germline CDR1 SGHNT, CDR2 YYREEE (reference sequence). The CDR3 spells CASSQLAGGPETQYF. The entire variable domain, with the rest obtained from reference TRBV5-4 and TRBJ2-5, is as follows: ETGVTQSPTHLIKTRGQQVTLRCSSQSGHNTVSWYQQALGQGPQFIFQYYREEENGRGNFPPRFSGLQFPNYSSELNVNALELDDSALYLCASSQLAGGPETQYFGPGTRLLVL.